This TCR beta chain emerged from a study of cytomegalovirus exposure and HLA in healthy donors. Findings of the study overall: When analyzed later, a missense DCLRE1C variant was found to be linked to TCR beta V- and J-gene trimming. Most subjects' HLA-A and HLA-B alleles were reportedly predicted from TCR beta sequences. Earlier results showed most TCR beta V segments being productive about 87% or about 30% of the time.

Germline V gene data show CDR1 as SNHLY and CDR2 as FYNNEI. CDR3 length equals 13 residues. V was clipped by 0 bases and J by 8 bases; unmatched bases: 3. Worth noting for this clone: What it binds is not known.

The donors comprised healthy bone marrow donors. The PCR used 60 Vbeta and 13 Jbeta primers. Using immunoSEQ multiplex PCR, the repertoire was profiled, and TCRdb retains in-frame clones only, with some absent. The sample holds more than 95,000 clones. The origin of this receptor is a man aged 25-45 years in good health and CMV-seronegative. This chain links TRBV2 with TRBJ1-2; 7 bases fit TRBD1. Sequenced input: PBMCs. The CDR3 protein is CASSEAKGGGYTF. In nucleotides, the CDR3 is TGTGCCAGCAGTGAAGCCAAAGGGGGCGGCTACACCTTC.